The following is a T cell receptor (beta chain) sequence with its context. Authors' processing steps: Estimation of nucleated cell counts relied on the amplification of reference gene primers. Produced via immunoSEQ multiplex PCR; TCRdb's table is partial and in-frame only. That table supplies the V and J calls and clone size; D and trimming were determined from the DNA. The sample includes 250,000 or so clones, just over 85% of them seen just once. This entry comes from a study of blood T cell repertoires in COVID-19. Looking at the study overall: Samples representing acute and convalescent COVID-19 were sourced from the United States, Italy and Spain. The analysed material was cDNA or gDNA that came from T cells, B-cell-depleted T cells, or PBMCs.

This clonotype originated in a man of 80 years or more with acute or convalescent COVID-19. The sequenced material came from peripheral blood.

CDR3 sequence reads: CASSIDPTGNSNQPQHF. The CDR3 DNA follows: TGTGCCAGTAGTATAGATCCGACAGGGAATAGCAATCAGCCCCAGCATTTT. V and J are TRBV19 and TRBJ1-5, with 7 positions matching TRBD1. This CDR3 comprises 17 residues. V dropped 0 bases and J dropped 0; count of bases not matched to a gene: 5. CDR1 and CDR2 (germline): LNHDA, SQIVND (reference sequence).